Listed here are 24 T cell receptor beta chains from one sample, sequenced in a study of shared clonotypes between healthy human individuals. Sequenced by immunoSEQ multiplex PCR; TCRdb stores in-frame clones only, minus some. The data contain approximately 2.1 million clones, 90% to 95% of them seen just once; the ten biggest clones take up about 0.41%. Sequences were obtained from naive CD4+ T cells from PBMCs. Subset noted: CD45RA+ positively selected. Receptor source: a man aged 18 to 30 in good health. Some clones in this sample may be carry-over from other donors' samples.

The chain employs TRBV29-1 and TRBJ1-4; D is uncertain. Germline CDR1 and CDR2: SQVTM and ANQGSEA. Trimming took off 7 bases at V and 8 bases at J, with 20 bases between the two ends. The CDR3 has 14 amino acids. This CDR3 is CSALPDPDGEKLFF. CDR3 DNA: TGCAGCGCACTACCGGACCCAGATGGGGAAAAACTGTTTTTT.

The genes are TRBV7-2 and TRBJ2-3; TRBD2 matches 9 bases. The CDR3 covers 15 residues. Germline values: CDR1 SGHTA, CDR2 FQGNSA. With 5 bases clipped from V and 4 bases from J, the junction kept 7 bases outside the gene matches. CDR3: CASSPQVAGADTQYF. The CDR3 DNA is TGTGCCAGCAGCCCCCAGGTAGCGGGAGCAGATACGCAGTATTTT.

This clone was counted a single time. The sample contains more than one DNA sequence encoding this CDR3. The chain has TRBV18 and TRBJ2-7, with 9 bases lining up with TRBD1. J lost 6 bases, V lost 3 bases, and 3 bases had no gene match. CDR1 and CDR2 (germline): KGHSH, LQKENI. CDR3 length: 13 residues. CDR3 sequence: CASSPPGQGEQYF. The CDR3, as DNA: TGTGCCAGCTCACCTCCGGGACAGGGCGAGCAGTACTTC.

The chain has TRBV7-8 and TRBJ2-1; 10 bases match TRBD2. This CDR3 is 21 amino acids long. Per germline, CDR1 SGHVS and CDR2 FQNEAQ. Losses at the gene ends were 6 bases for V and 2 bases for J; bases not matched to a gene: 22. In nucleotides, the CDR3 is TGTGCCAGCAGTTCCACCGGGACGGCTAGCGGGAGTCATGGGACCTACAATGAGCAGTTCTTC. This translates into CASSSTGTASGSHGTYNEQFF.

This clone is a singleton in its sample. The genes are TRBV6-1 and TRBJ2-1; no firm D call. V lost 3 bases and J 7 bases, leaving 4 bases between the germline ends. This CDR3 has 11 amino acids. Germline assignment: CDR1 MNHNS and CDR2 SASEGT. CDR3 region: CASSDWNEQFF. CDR3 sequence (DNA): TGTGCCAGCAGTGATTGGAATGAGCAGTTCTTC.

The rearrangement links TRBV11-2 to TRBJ2-5; D unresolved. With 5 bases removed from V and 0 bases from J, the gap between germline ends came to 16 bases. CDR1 SGHAT and CDR2 FQNNGV come from the germline V gene. The CDR3 spans 16 residues. In nucleotides, the CDR3 is TGTGCCAGCAGCCGAACCACGGCTCGGTACCAAGAGACCCAGTACTTC. Residues: CASSRTTARYQETQYF.

The rearrangement joins TRBV10-3 to TRBJ2-2; TRBD2 aligns across 8 bases. The germline V gene has CDR1 ENHRY and CDR2 SYGVKD. The CDR3 has 12 residues. CDR3 coding DNA: TGTGCTTCATCGGGGGGGACCGGGGAGCTGTTTTTT. Translation: CASSGGTGELFF.

This chain uses TRBV5-4 with TRBJ2-7; D is possibly TRBD1 (6 bases). V shed 4 bases and J shed 5 bases, with 16 bases lying between them. In germline, CDR1 is SGHNT, CDR2 YYREEE (reference sequence). The CDR3 covers 14 residues. CDR3 amino acids: CASSPSRGRNEQYF. The CDR3 nucleotides are TGTGCCAGCAGCCCGTCCAGGGGTCGGAACGAGCAGTACTTC.

This chain connects TRBV6-5 to TRBJ2-7; D remains ambiguous. The CDR3 spans 14 residues. Germline lookup yields CDR1 MNHEY and CDR2 SVGAGI. The V end lost 2 bases, the J end lost 3 bases, and 11 bases lay between the germline ends. The CDR3 spells CASSYGPRLYEQYF. The DNA for the CDR3 is TGTGCCAGCAGTTACGGGCCGCGTCTCTACGAGCAGTACTTC.

The sample holds one count of this clone. The sample carries other DNA sequences with the same CDR3. The chain's CDR3 is CASSLRGTYNEQFF. Written as DNA, the CDR3 is TGTGCCAGCAGCCTCAGGGGAACCTACAATGAGCAGTTCTTC. The chain recombines TRBV7-3 with TRBJ2-1; tentative D call: TRBD1 (6 bases). CDR1 SGHTA and CDR2 FQGTGA come from the germline V gene. V was trimmed by 5 bases and J by 2 bases, leaving 10 bases between them. The CDR3 is made up of 14 amino acids.

The rearrangement joins TRBV10-2 to TRBJ2-1, with a weak D call TRBD2 (5 bases). Trimming left V 6 bases short and J 5 bases short, with 11 bases between. Germline V gives CDR1 WSHSY, CDR2 SAAADI. CDR3 size: 13 residues. CDR3 region: CASSSDYHNEQFF. The CDR3 coding sequence is TGCGCCAGCAGCTCCGACTATCACAATGAGCAGTTCTTC.

The genes are TRBV28 and TRBJ2-5; 7 bases are a match to TRBD2. CDR3 length: 16 residues. J lost 2 bases, V lost 4 bases, and 10 bases had no gene match. Germline V gene lookup returns CDR1 MDHEN and CDR2 SYDVKM. CDR3 bases: TGTGCCAGCAGTTCGGGAGGAGCGGTTCCTCAAGAGACCCAGTACTTC. It translates to CASSSGGAVPQETQYF.

The rearrangement joins TRBV6-1 to TRBJ1-1, with D perhaps matching TRBD1 (5 bases). The CDR3 has 16 residues. The ends were cut back, 1 base at V and 1 base at J, with 13 bases in the middle. Germline lookup yields CDR1 MNHNS and CDR2 SASEGT. The CDR3: CASSEVPAGGNTEAFF. DNA for the CDR3: TGTGCCAGCAGTGAAGTTCCGGCGGGGGGGAACACTGAAGCTTTCTTT.

In this sample, this clone turned up once. The chain combines TRBV15 with TRBJ2-2; D unresolved. The CDR3 has 16 amino acids. V lost 3 bases and J lost 3, with 14 bases in between. Germline V gives CDR1 LNHNV, CDR2 YYDKDF (reference sequence). The CDR3 bases are TGTGCCACCAGCAGGACCCAGGTTCGGGACACCGGGGAGCTGTTTTTT. Protein: CATSRTQVRDTGELFF.

J is TRBJ2-3 and V is TRBV5-1, with D uncertain. Germline V gives CDR1 SGHRS, CDR2 YFSETQ. Trimming stripped 1 base from V and 0 bases from J, with 6 bases between. The CDR3 spans 14 residues. The CDR3 DNA is TGCGCCAGCAGCTTGTTTCTCAGCACAGATACGCAGTATTTT. Its protein product is CASSLFLSTDTQYF.

The chain couples TRBV7-4 to TRBJ2-1; D not certain. The germline V and J ends were trimmed by 9 bases and 7 bases, with 22 bases remaining between them. Germline V gene sequence: CDR1 SGHVT, CDR2 SQSDAQ. The CDR3 spans 15 residues. The CDR3 DNA reads TGTGCCAGTTTCGAACTCGCGCCCGACCCAAATGAGCAGTTCTTC. Translated: CASFELAPDPNEQFF.

CDR3 nucleotides: TGTGCCAGTAGTACCACCGGGACAGGGCGTCAGCCCCAGCATTTT. It specifies CASSTTGTGRQPQHF. The chain links TRBV19 to TRBJ1-5; 9 bases agree with TRBD1. The CDR3 runs 15 residues. CDR1 LNHDA and CDR2 SQIVND come from the germline V gene (reference sequence). Trimming took 4 bases from V and 6 from J; bases not matched to a gene: 7.

The chain couples TRBV7-2 to TRBJ1-2, with a weak D call TRBD1 (5 bases). Per germline, CDR1 SGHTA and CDR2 FQGNSA. Trimming took 5 bases from V and 5 from J, leaving 15 bases between them. The CDR3 spans 14 residues. CDR3 protein: CASSPSRDLYGYTF. CDR3 DNA sequence: TGTGCCAGCAGCCCGTCCCGGGACCTTTATGGCTACACCTTC.

This chain links TRBV7-9 with TRBJ1-6; 12 nucleotides line up with TRBD1. Per germline, CDR1 SEHNR and CDR2 FQNEAQ (reference sequence). V lost 5 bases and J lost 9; bases outside the gene matches: 11. The CDR3 is 17 amino acids. In nucleotides, the CDR3 is TGTGCCAGCAGCCCCCCCGGGACAGGGGGCAGAAGTTCACCCCTCCACTTT. Its translation is CASSPPGTGGRSSPLHF.

This CDR3 reads CASSPIQETQYF. CDR3 DNA: TGCGCCAGCAGCCCTATCCAAGAGACCCAGTACTTC. V gene TRBV5-1 combines with J gene TRBJ2-5; no definite D call. Looked up from germline, CDR1 is SGHRS and CDR2 is YFSETQ. With 4 bases removed from V and 1 base from J, the gap between germline ends came to 5 bases. This CDR3 has 12 residues.

The gene calls are TRBV5-6 and TRBJ1-2, with D hard to call. Deletions cut 0 bases from V and 1 base from J, with 13 bases between. Germline lookup yields CDR1 SGHDT and CDR2 YYEEEE. The CDR3 spans 16 residues. Written as DNA, the CDR3 is TGTGCCAGCAGCTTGGTAAGACCGCTGCTTAACTATGGCTACACCTTC. This translates into CASSLVRPLLNYGYTF.

The rearrangement links TRBV28 to TRBJ2-7; D gene uncertain. The V gene's germline CDR1 is MDHEN and CDR2 SYDVKM. Trimming left V 3 bases short and J 3 bases short, with 12 bases between. This CDR3 contains 14 residues. The CDR3 DNA sequence: TGTGCCAGCAGTTTCGCCCAGGACCGCTACGAGCAGTACTTC. This translates into CASSFAQDRYEQYF. The variable domain in full, with the rest retrieved from reference TRBV28 and TRBJ2-7, is DVKVTQSSRYLVKRTGEKVFLECVQDMDHENMFWYRQDPGLGLRLIYFSYDVKMKEKGDIPEGYSVSREKKERFSLILESASTNQTSMYLCASSFAQDRYEQYFGPGTRLTVT.

The V call is TRBV5-1, the J call TRBJ1-2; D ambiguous. The CDR3 runs to 13 residues. Germline CDR1 is SGHRS and CDR2 is YFSETQ. V lost 4 bases and J lost 7, with 14 bases in between. The CDR3 nucleotides read TGCGCCAGCAGCCCCGGTCTGGCTTCTGGCTACACCTTC. This gives the protein CASSPGLASGYTF.

This rearrangement joins TRBV4-1 to TRBJ1-1, with unresolved D. The CDR3 is made up of 18 amino acids. Germline V gene sequence: CDR1 MGHRA, CDR2 YSYEKL. V was pared by 2 bases and J by 2 bases, with 21 bases between. CDR3 nucleotide sequence: TGCGCCAGCAGCCAAAAGGGTCCGGCGAGGGAACTTAACACTGAAGCTTTCTTT. It specifies CASSQKGPARELNTEAFF.